This T cell receptor (beta chain) appears in the sequencing data of a study of CD8 T cells in Susac syndrome. The authors reverse transcribed roughly 0.5 to 1 ug RNA with random hexamers. Across 54 Vbeta and 13 Jbeta, immunoSEQ multiplex PCR amplified TCR beta CDR3. Each CDR3 protein is one row after TCRdb ran MiXCR on the immunoSEQ multiplex PCR reads. The sample holds 90,000 to 150,000 distinct CDR3 sequences, around 95% seen once. CD8+ and CD4+ blood T cells underwent TCR beta sequencing. The study used healthy donors as controls matched for age and sex. Germline V CDR1 and CDR2: KGHSH, LQKENI. J lost 0 bases, V lost 1 base, and 5 bases had no gene match. This CDR3 spans 18 amino acids.

The specimen was CD4+ T cells from PBMCs. The clonotype originates from a human donor in good health. V gene TRBV18 combines with J gene TRBJ2-6, with 8 bases fitting TRBD1. The CDR3 is CASSPQQGASSGANVLTF. Here the CDR3 DNA reads TGTGCCAGCTCACCACAGCAGGGGGCTAGCTCTGGGGCCAACGTCCTGACTTTC.